The text below deals with one TCR beta chain. No antigen is known for it. Base qualities are not provided; no much larger clone lies one nucleotide away. These data belong to a study of tumor and adjacent non-tumor tissue in lung cancer (dated by TCRdb to the late 2010s). A note on the overall study: Of the cohort, eleven to twelve patients had adenocarcinoma, 2 had squamous cell carcinoma and 1 had small cell lung cancer. Bulk TCRbeta repertoires were compared between lung tumor tissue and matched distant non-tumor lung tissue obtained from approximately 15 lung cancer patients. A total of roughly 120,000,000 productive TCRbeta reads were generated by sequencing, corresponding to an average of approximately 4 million reads per sample. Fewer than 35 paired specimens, one tumor and one normal lung sample per patient, were profiled by TCRbeta CDR3 sequencing. Ages among the approximately 15 patients ranged from roughly 30 to 76 years, there were roughly ten men and 5 women, and disease was at TNM stage I to III.

Unmatched junction bases come to 9, with V trimmed by 5 bases and J by 9 bases. Via the germline V gene, CDR1 is MNHEY and CDR2 SVGAGI. The CDR3 runs 15 residues from the cysteine to the phenylalanine. This entry keeps only the CDR3 DNA: 45 bases, framed from base 1. RNA was extracted from bulk unsorted tissue and checked for quality with a NanoDrop ND-1000 and an Agilent 2100. All donors had newly diagnosed lung cancer, had not received prior chemotherapy, and were admitted for thoracic surgery in China between August and November 2014. Anyone who had undergone radiotherapy or chemotherapy before, or who had another cancer at the same time, was left out of the study. Surgical tissue pieces of 1-2 cm3 were preserved in RNAlater solution and were kept at -80 degrees C until use. Library preparation was by multiplex PCR. Sequencing was performed on an Illumina HiSeq 2500. TCRbeta libraries were constructed through three rounds of nested PCR with primers (Table S4) according to protocols adapted from ARM-PCR. Before sequencing, PCR products in the 200-500 bp range were cut out of the gel and cleaned up using the QIAquick gel extraction kit. The authors processed their data as follows. Reads were cleaned using Trimmomatic, were merged into complete CDR3 sequences using FLASH, and were assigned to V(D)J germline segments using MiTCR. VDJtools was used to compute clonal diversity as the inverse Simpson's index. In-frame sequences without a premature stop codon were defined as productive reads. TCRdb applied fastp at Q25 and MiXCR to the public reads, then kept only in-frame beta chains. Merged by CDR3 protein, the rows form single entries marked with the most common genes and DNA. TCRdb, rather than the study authors, made the V and J calls. This sample is represented by roughly 200,000 distinct CDR3 sequences; about two thirds of them were singletons. The top ten clones comprise almost 25% of the sample.

On the study overall, not on this receptor specifically: Neither the sequencing platform nor unique molecular identifiers are mentioned in the methods. With only about 16 patients in the cohort, the authors noted that larger samples and more detailed clinical data are needed. Peripheral blood was not sequenced, so blood TCRbeta repertoires were not examined in the lung cancer patients of the study. The top 100 clones made up a significantly larger cumulative share of the repertoire in normal lung than in tumor tissue. TCR diversity was significantly higher in younger patients, and higher tumor TCR diversity was associated with shorter overall and disease-free survival. Tumor tissue showed significantly higher TCR diversity (inverse Simpson) than normal lung tissue, at 431.37 vs 166.20 (P = 0.0075, Mann-Whitney U test).

The chain is made from TRBV6-5 and TRBJ1-5, with 11 bases aligning to TRBD1. The sequenced sample consisted of lung tumor tissue. The TCR was taken from a man aged 55 to 69 with non-small cell lung cancer. The DNA sequence is given as TGTGCCAGCAGTGTGTCGGGACAGGGGGTAGGGCCCCAGCATTTT. The encoded protein is CASSVSGQGVGPQHF.